This is a list of T cell receptor beta chains from one sample in a study of blood T cells in healthy people across ages. TCRdb passed the 5' RACE reads through MiXCR, listing each CDR3 protein once. This table holds some 920,000 distinct CDR3 sequences, 51% found once. The sequenced sample consisted of blood. The receptors here all came from a woman aged 55-70 years in good health. Both conserved end residues are part of each CDR3. Fields, in order: CDR3 protein, CDR3 DNA, J gene, clone size, D gene, V gene. The D gene is left open where the match is weak. Rows give clone size only sometimes, using once, few, many, or a class for an expanded clone.

CDR3aa: CASSAGDSTDTQYF; CDR3nt: TGTGCCAGCTCCGCGGGAGATTCGACAGATACGCAGTATTTT; j_gene: TRBJ2-3; abundance: .; d_gene: TRBD2; v_gene: TRBV18
CDR3aa: CASSGILEDTQYF; CDR3nt: TGTGCCAGCAGCGGTATACTGGAAGATACGCAGTATTTT; j_gene: TRBJ2-3; abundance: .; d_gene: .; v_gene: TRBV3-1
CDR3aa: CASSFGQGLWEQYF; CDR3nt: TGTGCCAGCAGTTTCGGACAGGGGCTTTGGGAGCAGTACTTC; j_gene: TRBJ2-7; abundance: .; d_gene: TRBD1; v_gene: TRBV6-5
CDR3aa: CASSGTSGRLRTDTQYF; CDR3nt: TGTGCCAGCAGCGGGACTAGCGGGAGGTTGAGAACAGATACGCAGTATTTT; j_gene: TRBJ2-3; abundance: .; d_gene: TRBD2; v_gene: TRBV12-3/TRBV12-4
CDR3aa: CATSRDQSVEGQYF; CDR3nt: TGTGCCACCAGCAGAGATCAAAGCGTTGAGGGGCAGTATTTT; j_gene: TRBJ2-3; abundance: few; d_gene: .; v_gene: TRBV15
CDR3aa: CASSLGKQGTQYF; CDR3nt: TGTGCCAGCAGCTTAGGGAAGCAGGGGACCCAGTACTTC; j_gene: TRBJ2-5; abundance: many; d_gene: .; v_gene: TRBV7-2
CDR3aa: CASRTPDNYNEQIF; CDR3nt: TGTGCCAGCAGAACTCCGGACAACTACAATGAGCAGATCTTC; j_gene: TRBJ2-1; abundance: once; d_gene: .; v_gene: TRBV28
CDR3aa: CATSRGDSWGGNYNEQFF; CDR3nt: TGTGCCACCAGCAGAGGAGATTCATGGGGGGGGAACTACAATGAGCAGTTCTTC; j_gene: TRBJ2-1; abundance: .; d_gene: TRBD2; v_gene: TRBV15
CDR3aa: CASGGTLNTEAFF; CDR3nt: TGTGCCAGCGGCGGGACATTGAACACTGAAGCTTTCTTT; j_gene: TRBJ1-1; abundance: .; d_gene: .; v_gene: TRBV7-9
CDR3aa: CASSLLRTGDVGQYF; CDR3nt: TGCGCCAGCAGCTTGCTCCGGACAGGGGATGTAGGGCAGTACTTC; j_gene: TRBJ2-5; abundance: .; d_gene: TRBD1; v_gene: TRBV5-1
CDR3aa: CSVANSGPYEQYF; CDR3nt: TGCAGTGTTGCGAATAGCGGGCCCTACGAGCAGTACTTC; j_gene: TRBJ2-7; abundance: once; d_gene: TRBD2; v_gene: TRBV20-1